This T cell receptor beta chain was captured in a study of blood T cells in healthy people across ages. There are 13 residues in the CDR3. CDR1 and CDR2 from the germline V gene are DFQATT and SNEGSKA (reference sequence). V lost 6 bases, J lost 5 bases, and 15 bases lay in between. Next came a second PCR, run for about 7 to 11 cycles, which used a sample-barcoded 5' primer along with a J-beta primer mix. TCRdb reprocessed the 5' RACE reads with MiXCR, giving one entry per CDR3 protein. The sample lists fewer than 2,000,000 distinct CDR3 sequences; roughly 32% were seen once. The TCR sequence derives from a woman in her 30s in good health. The V gene is TRBV20-1, the J gene TRBJ2-3; the D gene could be TRBD1 or TRBD2 (5 bases each). The source material was blood. CDR3 in DNA: TGCAGTGCGGAGGACTTGAGGGGAGATACGCAGTATTTT. This translates into CSAEDLRGDTQYF.